The sequence of this T cell receptor (beta chain) was determined in a study of blood T cell repertoires in COVID-19. In the original processing: Reference gene primers were amplified, and this amplification served to estimate nucleated cell counts. Generated by immunoSEQ multiplex PCR, the TCRdb table keeps only in-frame clones and is missing some. V and J calls and clone size are as listed in that table; D and trimming were resolved from the DNA. In the table there are 90,000 to 130,000 clones, over 80% of which are singletons. Germline CDR1 LNHDA, CDR2 SQIVND (reference sequence). CDR3 length equals 15 residues. Trimming removed 3 bases from V and 4 bases from J, with 12 bases in between.

The sample taken for sequencing was peripheral blood. The rearrangement uses TRBV19 and TRBJ1-4, with unresolved D. This TCR was recovered from a woman in her 70s with acute or convalescent COVID-19. CDR3 DNA sequence: TGTGCCAGTAGTATGCGGCAAGACCTTAATGAAAAACTGTTTTTT. Amino acids: CASSMRQDLNEKLFF.